These 17 T cell receptor beta chains came from one sample sequenced in a study of T cells after yellow fever vaccination. TCRdb reanalysed the 5' RACE reads using MiXCR and keeps one entry per CDR3 protein. The table has some 390,000 distinct CDR3 sequences, about 19% seen once; the top ten hold about a sixth. The sample was PBMCs, taken before the yellow fever booster vaccination. The origin of the receptors is a man younger than 30 who received the YFV17D yellow fever vaccine.

The table lists this clonotype with many counts. CDR3 DNA sequence: TGTGCCAGCAGTTTATCGGGGGCCCAAGAGACCCAGTACTTC. Translation gives CASSLSGAQETQYF. The chain couples TRBV12-3 or TRBV12-4 to TRBJ2-5; either TRBD1 or TRBD2 may supply D (6 bases each). The CDR3 runs to 14 residues. V was pared by 2 bases and J by 1 base, with 8 bases between.

In its sample, this clonotype was seen a few times. The V and J genes are TRBV11-2 and TRBJ2-2; 10 nucleotides agree with TRBD2. There are 15 residues in the CDR3. The trim removed 3 bases at V and 5 bases at J, leaving 3 bases unmatched. Per germline, CDR1 SGHAT and CDR2 FQNNGV. The CDR3 DNA sequence: TGTGCCAGCAGCTTGGTGACTAGCGGGACCGGGGAGCTGTTTTTT. This encodes CASSLVTSGTGELFF.

This clonotype was detected a few times. CDR3 amino acids: CASSLAEGDGDYEQYF. The CDR3 DNA follows: TGTGCCAGCAGCTTAGCGGAGGGGGACGGTGATTACGAGCAGTACTTC. The chain employs TRBV7-6 and TRBJ2-7, with D perhaps assigned TRBD1 or TRBD2 (6 bases each). V was shortened by 0 bases and J by 4 bases, with 16 bases between the two germline ends. CDR3 size: 16 residues. Germline lookup yields CDR1 SGHVS and CDR2 FNYEAQ.

The chain carries TRBV12-3 or TRBV12-4 and TRBJ2-7; 7 bases line up with TRBD1. The CDR3 runs 13 residues. The junction had 2 bases not matched to a gene; V was cut back by 5 bases and J by 1 base. Written as DNA, the CDR3 is TGTGCCAGCAGTCGGGACAGTTCCTACGAGCAGTACGTC. Its translation: CASSRDSSYEQYV.

Many counts were recorded for this clonotype. The genes are TRBV7-2 and TRBJ2-1; 8 positions match TRBD2. The V and J ends lost 3 bases and 7 bases, in that order; junction bases with no gene match: 5. The CDR3 is 14 residues long. The germline V gene has CDR1 SGHTA and CDR2 FQGNSA. The CDR3 nucleotides are TGTGCCAGCAGCTTTTGGGCGGGGGGAAATGAGCAGTTCTTC. It translates to CASSFWAGGNEQFF.

This clonotype was observed a few times. CDR3 residues: CASSAQISNQPQHF. The CDR3, as DNA: TGTGCCAGCAGTGCACAGATTAGCAATCAGCCCCAGCATTTT. V usage is TRBV6-5 and J usage is TRBJ1-5; D ambiguous. The germline V and J ends were trimmed by 5 bases and 0 bases, with 8 bases remaining between them. The CDR3 contains 14 residues. Germline V gene lookup returns CDR1 MNHEY and CDR2 SVGAGI.

In its sample, this clonotype was seen a few times. The chain links TRBV11-2 to TRBJ1-1; D uncertain. The germline V and J ends were trimmed by 4 bases and 1 base, with 13 bases remaining between them. Looked up from germline, CDR1 is SGHAT and CDR2 is FQNNGV. There are 15 residues in the CDR3. CDR3 coding DNA: TGTGCCAGCAGCTCAAAACCTAATACGAACACTGAAGCTTTCTTT. As protein: CASSSKPNTNTEAFF.

This clonotype was counted only a few times. The chain employs TRBV29-1 and TRBJ1-2; 7 bases are a match to TRBD1. Trimming removed 6 bases from V and 5 bases from J; junction bases left unmatched: 6. Germline lookup yields CDR1 SQVTM and CDR2 ANQGSEA. CDR3 size: 12 residues. DNA of the CDR3: TGCAGCGTGACAGGGTCGCGGTATGGCTACACCTTC. Encoded protein: CSVTGSRYGYTF.

This chain links TRBV13 with TRBJ2-6; D uncertain. Germline V CDR1 and CDR2: PRHDT, FYEKMQ (reference sequence). This CDR3 has 14 amino acids. V lost 5 bases and J 6 bases, leaving 11 bases between the germline ends. As DNA, the CDR3 is TGTGCCAGCAGCCAGGCAGGCTCGGCCAACGTCCTGACTTTC. As protein: CASSQAGSANVLTF. Complete variable domain (other parts from reference TRBV13 and TRBJ2-6): AAGVIQSPRHLIKEKRETATLKCYPIPRHDTVYWYQQGPGQDPQFLISFYEKMQSDKGSIPDRFSAQQFSDYHSELNMSSLELGDSALYFCASSQAGSANVLTFGAGSRLTVL.

This chain uses TRBV29-1 with TRBJ1-1; tentative D call: TRBD1 (5 bases). The CDR3 extends over 14 amino acids. V was shortened by 7 bases and J by 2 bases, with 17 bases between the two germline ends. From germline, CDR1 is SQVTM and CDR2 ANQGSEA. The CDR3 DNA is TGCAGCGCAAGAAGCGACAGACTAAACACTGAAGCTTTCTTT. Translation gives CSARSDRLNTEAFF.

The chain employs TRBV24-1 and TRBJ2-1, with 8 bases identical to TRBD2. The CDR3 is made up of 16 amino acids. Germline trimming cut 1 base from V and 3 bases from J; bases unmatched to any gene: 4. Germline loops: CDR1 KGHDR, CDR2 SFDVKD. CDR3 in DNA: TGTGCCACCAGTGATTTCGGGGGGGCAGGCTACAATGAGCAGTTCTTC. Amino acids: CATSDFGGAGYNEQFF.

This clonotype was seen more than once but under ten times. The chain joins TRBV20-1 to TRBJ2-3; the match to TRBD1 covers 9 bases. The CDR3 is 14 residues long. Germline CDR1 reads DFQATT; CDR2 reads SNEGSKA (reference sequence). V lost 7 bases, J lost 1 base, and 6 bases stayed unmatched. CDR3 DNA sequence: TGCAGTGGTTCCCGGGACAGGGGCACAGATACGCAGTATTTT. Translated: CSGSRDRGTDTQYF.

This clonotype was observed a few times. The chain links TRBV6-5 to TRBJ1-1; D gene ambiguous. This CDR3 is 13 amino acids long. Trimming took 2 bases from V and 2 from J, leaving 6 bases between them. The germline gives CDR1 MNHEY, CDR2 SVGAGI. CDR3 sequence (DNA): TGTGCCAGCAGTTACAGGAGCAACACTGAAGCTTTCTTT. Translating it yields CASSYRSNTEAFF.

The gene calls are TRBV6-2 or TRBV6-3 and TRBJ1-5, with 8 bases lining up with TRBD1. J was trimmed by 3 bases and V by 8 bases; bases with no gene match: 12. Germline values: CDR1 MNHEY, CDR2 SVGEGT. CDR3 length: 16 residues. CDR3 amino acids: CASGKFGRGPNQPQHF. CDR3 in DNA: TGTGCCAGCGGGAAATTCGGCAGGGGGCCCAATCAGCCCCAGCATTTT.

This clonotype was detected many times. The chain employs TRBV27 and TRBJ2-1, with 7 bases aligning to TRBD2. Germline assignment: CDR1 MNHEY and CDR2 SMNVEV (reference sequence). This CDR3 is built from 14 residues. The V gene end was trimmed by 8 bases and the J gene end by 2 bases; junction bases not matched to a gene: 6. The CDR3 DNA follows: TGTGCCAGCCAGTTAGCGGGTCCCTACAATGAGCAGTTCTTC. Encoded protein: CASQLAGPYNEQFF.

The chain recombines TRBV5-1 with TRBJ2-3; perhaps TRBD1 as D (5 bases). CDR3 size: 15 residues. The V end was cut by 4 bases, the J end by 5 bases, with 17 bases between. Germline CDR1 and CDR2: SGHRS and YFSETQ. This chain's CDR3 is CASSRTLGQQDTQYF. CDR3 bases: TGCGCCAGCAGCCGCACGCTTGGACAACAAGATACGCAGTATTTT.

This chain uses TRBV4-3 with TRBJ1-4, with D possibly TRBD1 on 5 matching bases. Trimming cost V 6 bases and J 4 bases, with 12 bases left between them. Germline CDR1 reads LGHNA; CDR2 reads YSLEER. This CDR3 has 14 residues. CDR3 sequence (DNA): TGCGCCAGCAGTCCTCGGGGCCATAATGAAAAACTGTTTTTT. It yields the protein CASSPRGHNEKLFF.